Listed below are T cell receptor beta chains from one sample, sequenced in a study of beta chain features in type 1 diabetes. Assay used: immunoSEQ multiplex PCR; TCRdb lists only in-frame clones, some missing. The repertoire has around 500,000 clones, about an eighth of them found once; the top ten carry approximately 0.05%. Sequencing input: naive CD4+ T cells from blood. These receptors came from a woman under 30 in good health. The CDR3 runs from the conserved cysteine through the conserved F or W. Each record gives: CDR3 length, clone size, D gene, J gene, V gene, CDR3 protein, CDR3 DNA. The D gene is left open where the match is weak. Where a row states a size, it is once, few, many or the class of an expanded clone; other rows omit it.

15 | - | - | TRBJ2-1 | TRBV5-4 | CASSQGPRVRDEQFF | TGTGCCAGCAGCCAAGGACCTAGGGTAAGGGATGAGCAGTTCTTC
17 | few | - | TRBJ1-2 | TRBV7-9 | CASSLGLLDSEFRGYTF | TGTGCCAGCAGCTTAGGTTTATTGGACAGCGAGTTTCGAGGCTACACCTTC
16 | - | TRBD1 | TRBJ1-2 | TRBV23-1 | CASTSTGTAWFYGYTF | TGCGCCAGCACATCGACCGGGACAGCCTGGTTCTATGGCTACACCTTC
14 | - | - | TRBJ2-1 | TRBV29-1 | CSPSGGVFYNEQFF | TGCAGCCCCAGTGGTGGGGTTTTTTACAATGAGCAGTTCTTC
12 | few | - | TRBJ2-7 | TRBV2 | CASKWQSYEQYF | TGTGCCAGCAAGTGGCAGAGCTACGAGCAGTACTTC
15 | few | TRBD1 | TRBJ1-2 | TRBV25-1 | CASSERGQGNYGYTF | TGTGCCAGCAGTGAAAGGGGGCAGGGGAACTATGGCTACACCTTC
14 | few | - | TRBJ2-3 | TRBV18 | CASSPLDSTDTQYF | TGTGCCAGCTCACCACTAGACAGCACAGATACGCAGTATTTT
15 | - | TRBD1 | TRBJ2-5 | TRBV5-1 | CASSARTGFEETQYF | TGCGCCAGCAGCGCCCGGACAGGGTTCGAAGAGACCCAGTACTTC
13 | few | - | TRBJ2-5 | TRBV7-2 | CASSLGPKRPQYF | TGTGCCAGCAGCTTAGGTCCAAAGAGACCCCAGTACTTC
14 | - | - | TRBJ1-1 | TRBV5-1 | CASSLQVMNTEAFF | TGCGCCAGCAGCTTACAGGTAATGAACACTGAAGCTTTCTTT
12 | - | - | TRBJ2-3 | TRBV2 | CASRTDTDTQYF | TGTGCCAGCAGGACAGACACAGATACGCAGTATTTT
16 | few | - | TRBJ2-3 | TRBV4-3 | CASSQDPGEGTDTQYF | TGCGCCAGCAGCCAAGATCCGGGTGAGGGCACAGATACGCAGTATTTT
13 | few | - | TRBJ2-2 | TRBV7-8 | CASRGTNTGELFF | TGTGCCAGCAGGGGAACGAACACCGGGGAGCTGTTTTTT
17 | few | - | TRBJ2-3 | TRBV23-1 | CASRTGAGGETTDTQYF | TGCGCCAGCAGAACAGGGGCGGGGGGAGAAACCACAGATACGCAGTATTTT
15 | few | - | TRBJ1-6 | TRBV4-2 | CASSQDRGSNSPLHF | TGTGCCAGCAGCCAAGATCGGGGGTCTAATTCACCCCTCCACTTT
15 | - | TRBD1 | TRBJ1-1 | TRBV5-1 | CASSSTTGLNTEAFF | TGCGCCAGCAGCTCTACGACAGGGTTGAACACTGAAGCTTTCTTT
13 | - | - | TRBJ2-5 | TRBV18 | CASSPPSAETQYF | TGTGCCAGCTCTCCTCCCTCCGCGGAGACCCAGTACTTC
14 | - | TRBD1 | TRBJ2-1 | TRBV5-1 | CASSLGDRHQEQFF | TGCGCCAGCAGCTTGGGGGACAGACACCAAGAGCAGTTCTTC